The 25 T cell receptor beta chains below were found in one sample sequenced in a study of neurological immune-mediated disorders. A single record per CDR3 protein comes from TCRdb applying MiXCR to the 5' RACE reads. The table has about 70,000 distinct CDR3 sequences, roughly 3.1% seen once. The specimen was PBMCs. These TCRs come from a woman in her fifties or sixties with multiple sclerosis.

Ten or more counts support this clonotype. V and J are TRBV20-1 and TRBJ2-5, with D possibly TRBD1 on 5 matching bases. Germline values: CDR1 DFQATT, CDR2 SNEGSKA (reference sequence). This CDR3 contains 15 residues. The V end lost 1 base, the J end lost 2 bases, and 14 bases lay between the germline ends. CDR3 region: CSARVAEGAQETQYF. CDR3 DNA sequence: TGCAGTGCTAGAGTGGCGGAAGGGGCTCAAGAGACCCAGTACTTC.

This clonotype was counted ten times or more. This chain links TRBV6-2 or TRBV6-3 with TRBJ1-1; D is undetermined. The V gene's germline CDR1 is MNHEY and CDR2 SVGEGT. V was cut by 4 bases and J by 1 base, with 7 bases left in between. The CDR3 is made up of 13 amino acids. CDR3 DNA sequence: TGTGCCAGCAGTTCCAAAGAGAACACTGAAGCTTTCTTT. It translates to CASSSKENTEAFF.

This clonotype was seen at least ten times. The chain couples TRBV29-1 to TRBJ1-2; a weak D match, TRBD1 (6 bases). This CDR3 spans 14 amino acids. The V and J ends lost 6 bases and 4 bases respectively, with 18 bases between them. From germline, CDR1 is SQVTM and CDR2 ANQGSEA. CDR3 nucleotide sequence: TGCAGCGTGGAGAAGACAGTCAGGGGCTATGGCTACACCTTC. Encoded protein: CSVEKTVRGYGYTF.

The sample holds many counts of this clonotype. The J gene is TRBJ1-2, the V gene TRBV5-5; the D is unclear. This CDR3 has 12 amino acids. V was cut by 2 bases and J by 8 bases, with 10 bases left in between. The germline CDR1 and CDR2 sequences are SGHKS and YYEKEE (reference sequence). Here the CDR3 DNA reads TGTGCCAGCAGCTTCGGTTCTCTAGGCTACACCTTC. Amino acid sequence: CASSFGSLGYTF.

This clonotype was counted at least ten times. This chain connects TRBV7-6 to TRBJ2-1; 8 positions agree with TRBD2. CDR1 is SGHVS, CDR2 FNYEAQ, per germline. The CDR3 is made up of 16 amino acids. The V gene end was trimmed by 5 bases and the J gene end by 4 bases; junction bases not matched to a gene: 10. The CDR3 nucleotides read TGTGCCAGCAGCCTCGCGGGAGGCCGTTCATACAATGAGCAGTTCTTC. Translation: CASSLAGGRSYNEQFF.

This clonotype was seen a handful of times. A much larger clone lies a single base off, so this may be a read error. This CDR3 is CSASLDSTQPQHF. The CDR3 bases are TGCAGTGCTAGTTTAGATAGCACTCAGCCCCAGCATTTT. This chain joins TRBV20-1 and TRBJ1-5; D gene ambiguous. This CDR3 spans 13 amino acids. CDR1 and CDR2 (germline): DFQATT, SNEGSKA (reference sequence).

Ten or more counts support this clonotype. This sequence joins TRBV20-1 and TRBJ2-3; no firm D call. V gave up 3 bases and J gave up 1 base, with 8 bases separating them. The CDR3 contains 13 residues. Germline V lookup: CDR1 DFQATT, CDR2 SNEGSKA (reference sequence). This CDR3 is CSASPGRTDTQYF. CDR3 coding DNA: TGCAGTGCTAGCCCCGGGCGCACAGATACGCAGTATTTT.

This clonotype has at least ten counts. This chain links TRBV20-1 with TRBJ1-1; D is undetermined. This CDR3 is 13 amino acids long. Trimming stripped 1 base from V and 0 bases from J, with 6 bases between. Germline CDR1 DFQATT, CDR2 SNEGSKA (reference sequence). CDR3 nucleotide sequence: TGCAGTGCTAGAGGCAGACTGAACACTGAAGCTTTCTTT. It codes for CSARGRLNTEAFF.

This clonotype has a count of ten or more. The chain's CDR3 is CASSLGQPNSPLHF. The DNA of the CDR3 is TGTGCCAGCAGCCTGGGACAGCCAAATTCACCCCTCCACTTT. This chain links TRBV12-3 or TRBV12-4 with TRBJ1-6, with 7 bases lining up with TRBD1. The CDR3 consists of 14 residues. V lost 6 bases and J lost 7; bases outside the gene matches: 6.

This clonotype was detected ten times or more. The chain links TRBV29-1 to TRBJ2-2, with D unclear. Trimming took 6 bases from V and 2 from J, leaving 13 bases between them. The CDR3 sequence is 14 residues long. CDR1 is SQVTM and CDR2 is ANQGSEA in the germline V gene. This CDR3 reads CSVARGPNTGELFF. The CDR3 DNA reads TGCAGCGTCGCCCGAGGACCCAACACCGGGGAGCTGTTTTTT.

Many counts were recorded for this clonotype. V is TRBV5-1 and J is TRBJ2-1; 13 bases map to TRBD2. Germline V gene lookup returns CDR1 SGHRS and CDR2 YFSETQ. The CDR3 is made up of 16 amino acids. The ends lost 0 bases at V and 6 bases at J; junction bases unmatched: 3. The CDR3 loop is CASSLVTSGGANEQFF. Written as DNA, the CDR3 is TGCGCCAGCAGCTTGGTAACTAGCGGGGGGGCCAATGAGCAGTTCTTC.

J is TRBJ2-5 and V is TRBV20-1; maybe TRBD1 (5 bases). V was clipped by 6 bases and J by 5 bases, with 16 bases between them. In germline, CDR1 is DFQATT, CDR2 SNEGSKA (reference sequence). This CDR3 has 13 amino acids. CDR3 sequence reads: CSAEARGIETQYF. The DNA for the CDR3 is TGCAGTGCCGAAGCTAGGGGTATCGAGACCCAGTACTTC.

This clonotype occurred many times. V is TRBV28 and J is TRBJ2-3; a possible D gene is TRBD1 (6 bases). The CDR3 extends over 15 amino acids. Germline V gene lookup returns CDR1 MDHEN and CDR2 SYDVKM. Trimming removed 4 bases from V and 5 bases from J, with 16 bases in between. This chain's CDR3 is CASSYPQGWEDTQYF. The DNA for the CDR3 is TGTGCCAGCAGTTACCCACAGGGTTGGGAAGATACGCAGTATTTT.

This clonotype was counted many times. The rearrangement links TRBV5-1 to TRBJ2-3; tentatively, D is TRBD2 (5 bases). CDR3 length: 14 residues. CDR1 and CDR2 (germline): SGHRS, YFSETQ. Trimming took off 0 bases at V and 2 bases at J, with 7 bases between the two ends. The chain's CDR3 is CASSLGRATDTQYF. The DNA of the CDR3 is TGCGCCAGCAGCTTGGGGCGGGCCACAGATACGCAGTATTTT.

This clonotype was recorded many times. The chain couples TRBV20-1 to TRBJ1-5; D is ambiguous. This CDR3 is 15 amino acids long. Per germline, CDR1 DFQATT and CDR2 SNEGSKA (reference sequence). V dropped 3 bases and J dropped 4 bases, with 16 bases sitting between them. CDR3 in DNA: TGCAGTGCTAGGCGTGAGTGGGCCTCGAATCAGCCCCAGCATTTT. Translation gives CSARREWASNQPQHF.

In its sample, this clonotype was seen many times. V gene TRBV28 combines with J gene TRBJ1-5, with D unresolved. Germline CDR1 MDHEN, CDR2 SYDVKM. The CDR3 has 15 residues. Between the trimmed V and J ends, which lost 7 bases and 0 bases, there was a span of 13 bases. CDR3 protein: CASTEGTDSNQPQHF. CDR3 nucleotide sequence: TGTGCCAGCACCGAGGGAACAGATAGCAATCAGCCCCAGCATTTT.

V is TRBV5-1 and J is TRBJ2-1; 12 bases agree with TRBD2. Trimming cost V 5 bases and J 11 bases; bases outside gene matches: 11. Germline values: CDR1 SGHRS, CDR2 YFSETQ. CDR3 length equals 15 residues. CDR3 bases: TGCGCCAGCAGTCTTAAGACTAGCGGGGGAGGTAAGCAGTTCTTC. It specifies CASSLKTSGGGKQFF.

As concerns this clonotype: The CDR3 does not end in the conserved phenylalanine or tryptophan, so this is likely a read error. V gene TRBV6-5 combines with J gene TRBJ1-2; 7 bases are a match to TRBD1. The V gene end was trimmed by 6 bases and the J gene end by 1 base; junction bases not matched to a gene: 8. This CDR3 has 15 residues. The germline V gene encodes CDR1 MNHEY and CDR2 SVGAGI. CDR3 loop: CASSRDSYYNYGYTV. CDR3 sequence (DNA): TGTGCCAGCAGCCGGGACAGCTACTATAACTATGGCTACACCGTC.

This clonotype was seen many times. This chain connects TRBV20-1 to TRBJ2-3; tentative D call: TRBD1 (5 bases). This CDR3 has 15 amino acids. The V end was cut by 6 bases, the J end by 1 base, with 17 bases between. CDR1 is DFQATT and CDR2 is SNEGSKA in the germline V gene (reference sequence). The CDR3 reads CSASPSSGRTDTQYF. Written as DNA, the CDR3 is TGCAGTGCCAGCCCGTCCTCAGGGCGCACAGATACGCAGTATTTT.

Ten or more counts support this clonotype. This sequence joins TRBV20-1 and TRBJ2-7; 12 bases fit TRBD1. V trimming: 5 bases; J trimming: 5 bases; junction bases outside the gene matches: 10. The CDR3 is 15 residues long. Germline V gene sequence: CDR1 DFQATT, CDR2 SNEGSKA (reference sequence). CDR3 amino acids: CSAPARDRGPHEQYF. For the CDR3, the DNA is TGCAGTGCTCCCGCCCGGGACAGGGGGCCCCACGAGCAGTACTTC.

Comments on this clonotype: A clone one base away is much larger, so this may be a read error. The chain couples TRBV20-1 to TRBJ2-3, with D perhaps given as TRBD1 or TRBD2 (6 bases each). The CDR3 loop spans 16 amino acids. Trimming took 0 bases from V and 1 from J, leaving 14 bases between them. Germline V gene lookup returns CDR1 DFQATT and CDR2 SNEGSKA (reference sequence). CDR3 residues: CSARDEWGAGTDTQYF. In DNA, the CDR3 is TGCAGTGCTAGAGATGAGTGGGGGGCGGGCACAGATACGCAGTATTTT.

This clonotype has ten or more counts. The gene calls are TRBV11-2 and TRBJ1-2; TRBD1 matches 7 bases. J lost 2 bases, V lost 4 bases, and 1 base had no gene match. Per germline, CDR1 SGHAT and CDR2 FQNNGV. This CDR3 has 13 residues. The chain's CDR3 is CASSWDSNYGYTF. CDR3 nucleotides: TGTGCCAGCAGCTGGGACAGCAACTATGGCTACACCTTC.

This clonotype was seen at least ten times. CDR3 sequence: CASRDRSLWNQPQHF. In nucleotides, the CDR3 is TGTGCCAGCAGGGACAGGTCCCTCTGGAATCAGCCCCAGCATTTT. V and J are TRBV6-5 and TRBJ1-5, with TRBD1 matching over 7 bases. After removal of 6 bases from V and 4 bases from J, the junction contained 9 bases not matched to a gene. CDR3 length: 15 residues. CDR1 is MNHEY and CDR2 is SVGAGI in the germline V gene.

In its sample, this clonotype was seen many times. The chain employs TRBV5-1 and TRBJ1-4; D call uncertain. V lost 0 bases and J lost 1, with 4 bases in between. CDR3 length: 14 amino acids. Germline V CDR1 and CDR2: SGHRS, YFSETQ. The CDR3 reads CASSLGQTNEKLFF. For the CDR3, the DNA is TGCGCCAGCAGCTTGGGACAAACTAATGAAAAACTGTTTTTT.

This clonotype was counted at least ten times. This chain connects TRBV5-1 to TRBJ1-1; possible D gene TRBD1, 5 bases. The CDR3 has 13 amino acids. V lost 4 bases and J lost 1, with 8 bases in between. Germline assignment: CDR1 SGHRS and CDR2 YFSETQ. The CDR3 coding sequence is TGCGCCAGCAGCCCGGGACCGAACACTGAAGCTTTCTTT. It is translated as CASSPGPNTEAFF.